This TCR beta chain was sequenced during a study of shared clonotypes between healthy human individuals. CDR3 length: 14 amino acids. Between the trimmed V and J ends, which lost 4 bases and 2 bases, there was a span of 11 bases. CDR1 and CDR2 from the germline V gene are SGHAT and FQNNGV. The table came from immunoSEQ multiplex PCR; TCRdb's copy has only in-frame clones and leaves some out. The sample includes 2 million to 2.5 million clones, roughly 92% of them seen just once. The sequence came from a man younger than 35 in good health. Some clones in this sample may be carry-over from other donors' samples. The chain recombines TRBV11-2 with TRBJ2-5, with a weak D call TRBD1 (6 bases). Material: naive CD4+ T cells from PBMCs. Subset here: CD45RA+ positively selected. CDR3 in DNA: TGTGCCAGCAGCTCCTCTGACAGGCAAGAGACCCAGTACTTC. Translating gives CASSSSDRQETQYF. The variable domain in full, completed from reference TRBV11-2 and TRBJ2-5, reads EAGVAQSPRYKIIEKRQSVAFWCNPISGHATLYWYQQILGQGPKLLIQFQNNGVVDDSQLPKDRFSAERLKGVDSTLKIQPAKLEDSAVYLCASSSSDRQETQYFGPGTRLLVL.